This T cell receptor (beta chain) was found in a study of T cell repertoires and HLA-DP antigens (dated by TCRdb to between 2018 and 2020). Study-level background: Using HeLa cells transduced to present allogeneic HLA-DP, the study set up an in vitro model of CD4+ T cell alloreactivity. One alloantigen differed from self by one peptide-binding groove amino acid, whereas the other differed by ten, modelling structurally similar versus dissimilar alloantigens. Of the three donors, two were male and one was female, and their ages ranged from the 18-to-29 age band up to the 60-to-69 age band. The average DNA input was roughly 220 ng for sorted CD137+CD4+ samples versus roughly 1,100 ng for pre-culture CD4+ samples.

In regard to this clone: It has no known antigen specificity. Per-base qualities were not stored, and no clone one base away is much larger.

Findings and caveats that apply to the study as a whole: Sorted CD137+ cells showed similar clonality against both alloantigens (approximately 0.36), much higher than the clonality of pre-culture samples (roughly 0.04). The naive and memory CD4+ repertoires were not analysed as separate populations. Limitations were identified as the inclusion of only a few donors, the use of a non-physiological HeLa antigen-presenting system, and the use of total CD4+ responder cells. Average cumulative frequency of clones undetected before culture was 36.3% against one allele and 50% to 65% against the other.

The immunoSEQ multiplex PCR, with forward primers for 54 TRBV segments and reverse primers for 13 TRBJ segments, was used to amplify TCRB CDR3 regions. Deep resolution, with a target of 200,000 or so T cell genomes, was applied to the sequencing of pre-culture CD4+ samples. Amplicons were sequenced on an Illumina HiSeq System, producing 87 bp reads covering the CDR3. For the original study's pipeline: Reads were corrected for PCR and sequencing errors, and CDR3 regions were defined by alignment to IMGT reference sequences. Template and unique rearrangement counts were estimated using synthetic template pools. Clonality was computed by subtracting Pielou's evenness from 1. Richness was estimated with the Daley-Smith estimator. Morisita's index served as the measure of repertoire overlap. A clone counted as low-abundance if it appeared in cultured samples but went undetected in the pre-culture repertoire of the same donor. TCRdb limited this immuneACCESS table to in-frame rearrangements with V and J called. A share of clones is missing; checked studies link under half to unresolved V genes, and the rest is unexplained. That table supplies the V and J calls and clone size; D and trimming were determined from the DNA. Within this sample are 65,000 to 95,000 clones, with around four fifths of them counted one time only. Of the sample, around 1.4% is held by the ten largest clones.

Untouched CD4+ T cells were isolated from Ficoll-separated PBMC through negative selection with magnetic beads, and an average purity of approximately 98% was reached. Untouched CD4+ T cells were isolated with magnetic beads from Ficoll-separated PBMC, and a purity of about 98% was reached with negligible CD8+ contamination. Donors were a few healthy blood donors whose buffy coats supplied peripheral blood mononuclear cells. CMV seronegative status was shared by all three donors. Genomic DNA was extracted with the DNeasy Blood & Tissue Kit. TCRB sequencing was performed on genomic DNA from sorted CD137+CD4+ cells and pre-culture CD4+ baseline samples from each subject. The receptor was isolated from a man between 60 and 70 years old in good health and CMV-seronegative. The source material was CD4+ T cells from PBMCs.

Read as DNA, the sequence is TGTGCCACCAGCAGAGTTCGACAGGGGGGCAATCAGCCCCAGCATTTT. The encoded protein is CATSRVRQGGNQPQHF. The chain employs TRBV15 and TRBJ1-5; 9 bases in the middle match TRBD1. Taken from the germline V gene (reference sequence), the CDR1 and CDR2 loops are LNHNV and YYDKDF. For this chain, trimming is 1 base at the V end and 2 bases at the J end, and the number of junction bases without a gene match is 3. Spanning cysteine to phenylalanine, the CDR3 consists of 16 amino acids. Just the 48-base CDR3 DNA is kept, in frame starting at base 1.